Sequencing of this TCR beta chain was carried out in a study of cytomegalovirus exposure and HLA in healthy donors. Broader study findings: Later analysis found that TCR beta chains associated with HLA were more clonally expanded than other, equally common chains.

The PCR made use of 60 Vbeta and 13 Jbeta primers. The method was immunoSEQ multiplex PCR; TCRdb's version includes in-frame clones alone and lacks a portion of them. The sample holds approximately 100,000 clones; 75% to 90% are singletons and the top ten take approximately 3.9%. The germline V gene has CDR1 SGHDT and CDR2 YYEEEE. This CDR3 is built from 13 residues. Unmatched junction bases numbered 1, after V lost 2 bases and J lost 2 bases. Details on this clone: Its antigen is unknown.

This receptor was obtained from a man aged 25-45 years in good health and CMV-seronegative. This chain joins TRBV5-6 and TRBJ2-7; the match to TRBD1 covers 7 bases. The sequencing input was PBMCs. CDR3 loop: CASSLDRAYEQYF. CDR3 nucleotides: TGTGCCAGCAGCTTAGACAGGGCCTACGAGCAGTACTTC.